This TCR beta chain was identified in a study of blood T cell repertoires in COVID-19 (TCRdb year 2020). Looking at the study overall: Collaborator samples came from the United States, Italy and Spain and covered acute and convalescent phases of COVID-19. The prospective study material was composed of cDNA or gDNA derived from T cells, B-cell-depleted T cells, or PBMCs. The dataset comprised deeply sampled blood TCRbeta repertoires from subjects exposed to, actively infected with, or recovered from COVID-19. The repertoires were made available in a free public database intended to serve as a resource for research on the immune response to SARS-CoV-2. Samples were obtained from the ongoing ImmuneRACE study (first 160 participants) and from roughly 1,300 subjects provided by 6 global collaborators. Nearly every sample came with metadata listing a de-identified subject ID, COVID-19 status, age in years and sex. Where available, HLA class I and class II types were taken from metadata supplied by the sample provider and were not determined by assay-based typing.

Points on this clone: Its antigen remains undetermined. The input lacks base qualities; no much larger clone sits a single base away.

Points the paper makes about the study in general: The quantity of clinical and demographic metadata differed by source and by participant and was supplied without curation.

Including the terminal cysteine and phenylalanine, the CDR3 comprises 13 residues. Of the read, only the CDR3 DNA is kept; its 39 bases are in frame from base 1. Cut back by 6 bases and 4 bases, the V and J ends lie 10 bases apart. Whole blood was collected in K2EDTA tubes by collaborating institutions according to the institutions' own protocols. Collaborator samples were shipped for TCRbeta analysis as frozen whole blood, isolated PBMCs, or DNA extracted from either sample type. TCRbeta CDR3 regions were amplified from genomic DNA using the immunoSEQ Assay, a bias-controlled multiplex PCR. In the paper's pipeline: The number of nucleated cells in each sample was estimated by amplification of reference gene primers within the assay. To quantify the absolute abundance of each unique TCRbeta CDR3 rearrangement, sequence reads were collapsed and filtered. For each sample, productive Simpson clonality was calculated by taking the square root of Simpson's diversity index across productive rearrangements. What TCRdb holds here is the immuneACCESS table cut down to in-frame rearrangements. Part of the clones is not present; checked against another copy, under half of the missing clones reflect an unresolved V gene, and the others are unexplained. Clone size and V and J calls were adopted from that table, with D and trimming inferred from the DNA. This sample holds 75,000 to 100,000 clones; roughly 82% were observed only once. Roughly 22% of the sample is in the top ten clones.

The receptor chain draws on TRBV12-3 or TRBV12-4 and TRBJ1-5; the D gene identity is not certain. The receptor comes from a human donor in a cohort sampled during active COVID-19. The specimen sequenced was peripheral blood. The DNA sequence follows: TGTGCCAGCAGACCCAGTTCAAATCAGCCCCAGCATTTT. Protein translation: CASRPSSNQPQHF.